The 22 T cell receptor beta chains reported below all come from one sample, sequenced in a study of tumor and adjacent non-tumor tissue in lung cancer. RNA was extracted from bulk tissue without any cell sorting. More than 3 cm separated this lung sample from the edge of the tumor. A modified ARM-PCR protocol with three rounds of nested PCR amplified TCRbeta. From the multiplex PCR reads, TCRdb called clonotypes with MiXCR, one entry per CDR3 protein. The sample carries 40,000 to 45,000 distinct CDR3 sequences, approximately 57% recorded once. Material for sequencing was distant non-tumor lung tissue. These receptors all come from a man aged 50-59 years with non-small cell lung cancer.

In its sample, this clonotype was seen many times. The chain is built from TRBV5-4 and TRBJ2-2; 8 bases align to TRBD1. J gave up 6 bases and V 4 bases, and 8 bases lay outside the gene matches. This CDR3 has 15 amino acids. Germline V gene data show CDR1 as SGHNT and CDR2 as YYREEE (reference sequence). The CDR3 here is CASSPGTGRPGELFF. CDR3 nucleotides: TGTGCCAGCAGCCCGGGGACAGGACGACCCGGGGAGCTGTTTTTT.

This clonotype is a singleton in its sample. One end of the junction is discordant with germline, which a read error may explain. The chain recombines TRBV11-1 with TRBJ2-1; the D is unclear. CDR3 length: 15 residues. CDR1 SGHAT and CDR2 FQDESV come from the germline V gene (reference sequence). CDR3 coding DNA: TGTGCTAGCAGCCTGACGGTTAACCGGTACAATGAGCAGTTCTTC. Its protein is CASSLTVNRYNEQFF.

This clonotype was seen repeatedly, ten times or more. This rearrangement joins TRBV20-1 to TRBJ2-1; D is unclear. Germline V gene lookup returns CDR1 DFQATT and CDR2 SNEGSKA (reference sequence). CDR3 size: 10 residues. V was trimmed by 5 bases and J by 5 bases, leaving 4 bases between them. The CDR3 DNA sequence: TGCAGTGCTGAGGACAATGAGCAGTTCTTC. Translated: CSAEDNEQFF.

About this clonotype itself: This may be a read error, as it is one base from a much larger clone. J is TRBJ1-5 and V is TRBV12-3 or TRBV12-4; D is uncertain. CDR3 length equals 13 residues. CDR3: CASSPSSNRPQHF. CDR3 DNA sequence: TGTGCCAGCAGTCCCAGTAGCAATCGGCCCCAGCATTTT.

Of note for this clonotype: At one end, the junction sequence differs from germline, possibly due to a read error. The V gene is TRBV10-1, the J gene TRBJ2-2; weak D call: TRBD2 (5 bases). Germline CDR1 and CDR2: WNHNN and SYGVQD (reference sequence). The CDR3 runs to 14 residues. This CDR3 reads CVSSGGVNTGELFF. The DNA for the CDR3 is TGCGTCAGCAGTGGAGGAGTAAACACTGGGGAGCTGTTTTTT.

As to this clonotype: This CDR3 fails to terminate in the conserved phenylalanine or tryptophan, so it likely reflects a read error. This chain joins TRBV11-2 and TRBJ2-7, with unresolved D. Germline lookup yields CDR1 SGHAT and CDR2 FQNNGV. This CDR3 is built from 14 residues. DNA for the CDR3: TGTACCAGCAGCTTACAGTCAACCCTCTACGGGCAGTACTTA. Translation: CTSSLQSTLYGQYL.

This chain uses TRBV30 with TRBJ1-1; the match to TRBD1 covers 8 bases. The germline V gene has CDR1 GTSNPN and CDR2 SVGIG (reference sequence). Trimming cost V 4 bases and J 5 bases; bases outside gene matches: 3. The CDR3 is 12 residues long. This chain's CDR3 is CAWNRGETEAFF. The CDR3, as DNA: TGTGCCTGGAACAGGGGGGAGACTGAAGCTTTCTTT. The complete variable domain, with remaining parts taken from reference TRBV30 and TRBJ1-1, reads SQTIHQWPATLVQPVGSPLSLECTVEGTSNPNLYWYRQAAGRGLQLLFYSVGIGQISSEVPQNLSASRPQDRQFILSSKKLLLSDSGFYLCAWNRGETEAFFGQGTRLTVV.

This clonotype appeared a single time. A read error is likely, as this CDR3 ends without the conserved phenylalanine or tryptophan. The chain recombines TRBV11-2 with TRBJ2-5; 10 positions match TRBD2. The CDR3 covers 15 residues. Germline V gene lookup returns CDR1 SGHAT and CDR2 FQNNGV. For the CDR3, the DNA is TGTGCTAGCAGAAAGCTAGCGGGGGACCAAGAGACCCAGTACCTT. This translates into CASRKLAGDQETQYL.

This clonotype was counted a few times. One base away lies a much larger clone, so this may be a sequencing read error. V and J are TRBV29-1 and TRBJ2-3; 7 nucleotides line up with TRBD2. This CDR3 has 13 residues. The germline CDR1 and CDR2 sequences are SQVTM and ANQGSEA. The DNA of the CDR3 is TGCAGCGTTGTAAGGCGGGAGAGAGATACGCGGTATTTT. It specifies CSVVRRERDTRYF.

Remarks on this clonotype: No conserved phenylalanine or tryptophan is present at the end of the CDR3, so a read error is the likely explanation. In DNA form, the CDR3 reads TGCAACGTTGGGGGGGCCCGAGAGACCCAGTACTTG. Its translation is CNVGGARETQYL. V is TRBV29-1 and J is TRBJ2-5; a possible D gene is TRBD2 (7 bases). The CDR3 spans 12 residues. The V gene's germline CDR1 is SQVTM and CDR2 ANQGSEA.

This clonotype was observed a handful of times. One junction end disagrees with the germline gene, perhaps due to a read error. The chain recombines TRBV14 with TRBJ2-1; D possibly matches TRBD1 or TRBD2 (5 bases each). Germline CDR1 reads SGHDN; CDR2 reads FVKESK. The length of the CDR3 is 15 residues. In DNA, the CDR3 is TGTGCCAGCAGCTACCTTGCTGGGGGAGACAATGGGCAGTTCTTC. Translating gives CASSYLAGGDNGQFF.

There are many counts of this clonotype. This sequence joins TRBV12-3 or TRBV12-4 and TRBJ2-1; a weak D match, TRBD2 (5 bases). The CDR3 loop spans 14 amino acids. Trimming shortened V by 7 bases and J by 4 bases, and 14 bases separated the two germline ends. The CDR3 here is CASTEDGRYNEQFF. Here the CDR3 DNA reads TGTGCCAGCACGGAGGACGGTAGATACAATGAGCAGTTCTTC.

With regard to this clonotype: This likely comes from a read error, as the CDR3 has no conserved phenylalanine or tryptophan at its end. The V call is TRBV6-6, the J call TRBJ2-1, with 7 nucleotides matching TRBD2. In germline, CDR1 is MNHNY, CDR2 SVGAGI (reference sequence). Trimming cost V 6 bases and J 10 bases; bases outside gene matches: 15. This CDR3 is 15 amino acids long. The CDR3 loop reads CASSTKLGEGNEQFL. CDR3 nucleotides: TGTGCCAGCAGCACGAAGCTTGGGGAGGGTAACGAGCAGTTCCTC.

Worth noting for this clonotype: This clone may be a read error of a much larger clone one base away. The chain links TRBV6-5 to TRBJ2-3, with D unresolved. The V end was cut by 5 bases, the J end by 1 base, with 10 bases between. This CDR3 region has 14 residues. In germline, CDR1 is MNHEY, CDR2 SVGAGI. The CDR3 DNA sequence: TGTGCCAGCAGTACCCAGGACCGCACAGATACGCAGTATTTT. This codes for CASSTQDRTDTQYF.

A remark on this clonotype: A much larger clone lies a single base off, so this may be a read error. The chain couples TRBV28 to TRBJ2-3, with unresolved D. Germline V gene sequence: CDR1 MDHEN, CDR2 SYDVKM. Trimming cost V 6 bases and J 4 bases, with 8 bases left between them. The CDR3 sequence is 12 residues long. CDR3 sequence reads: CASSHLADTQYF. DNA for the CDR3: TGTGCCAGCAGCCATCTAGCAGATACGCAGTATTTT.

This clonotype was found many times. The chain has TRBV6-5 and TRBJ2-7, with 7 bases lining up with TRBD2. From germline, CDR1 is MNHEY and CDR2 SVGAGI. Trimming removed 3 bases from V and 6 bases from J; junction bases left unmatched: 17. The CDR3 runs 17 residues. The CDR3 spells CASSYFLQAGSPGEQYF. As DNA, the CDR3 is TGTGCCAGCAGTTATTTCCTTCAAGCGGGAAGTCCCGGCGAGCAGTACTTC.

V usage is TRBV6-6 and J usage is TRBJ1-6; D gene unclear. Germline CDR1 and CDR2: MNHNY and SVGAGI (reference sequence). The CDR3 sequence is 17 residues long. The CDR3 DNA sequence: TGTGTGAGCAGTTACGATGAGTCGAGCTCCTATAATTCACCCCTCCACTTT. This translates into CVSSYDESSSYNSPLHF.

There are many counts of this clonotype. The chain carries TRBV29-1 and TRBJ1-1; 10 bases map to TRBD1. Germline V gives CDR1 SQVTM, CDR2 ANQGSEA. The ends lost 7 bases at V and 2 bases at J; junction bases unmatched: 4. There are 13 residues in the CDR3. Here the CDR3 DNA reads TGCAGCGCGAGACAGGGGGCAAACACTGAAGCTTTCTTT. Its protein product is CSARQGANTEAFF.

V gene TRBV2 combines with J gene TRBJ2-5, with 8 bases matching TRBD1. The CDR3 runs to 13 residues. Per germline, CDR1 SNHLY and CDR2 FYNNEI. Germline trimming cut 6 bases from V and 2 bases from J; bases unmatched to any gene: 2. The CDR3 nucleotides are TGTGCCAGCAGACAGGGGGAGCAAGAGACCCAGTACTTC. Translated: CASRQGEQETQYF.

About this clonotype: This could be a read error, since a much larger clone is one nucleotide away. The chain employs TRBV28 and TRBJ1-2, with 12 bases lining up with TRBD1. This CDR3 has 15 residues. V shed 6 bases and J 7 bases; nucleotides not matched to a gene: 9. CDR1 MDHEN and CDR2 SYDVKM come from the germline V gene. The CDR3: CASRMGQGARPGYTF. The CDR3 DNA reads TGTGCCAGCAGGATGGGACAGGGGGCGCGTCCTGGCTACACCTTC.

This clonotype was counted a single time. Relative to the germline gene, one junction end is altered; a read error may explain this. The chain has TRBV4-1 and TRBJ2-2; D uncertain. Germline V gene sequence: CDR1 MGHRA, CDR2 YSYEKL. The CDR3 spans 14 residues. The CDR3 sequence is CAGSQVWNTGELFF. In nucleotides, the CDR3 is TGCGCCGGCAGCCAAGTGTGGAATACCGGGGAGCTGTTTTTT.

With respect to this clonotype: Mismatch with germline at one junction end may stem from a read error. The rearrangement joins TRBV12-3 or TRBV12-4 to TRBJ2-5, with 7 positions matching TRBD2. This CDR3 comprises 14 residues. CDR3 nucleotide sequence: TGTTCCAGCAGTTCACTAGCGACCCAAGATACCCAGTACTTC. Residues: CSSSSLATQDTQYF.